Listed below are T cell receptor beta chains from one sample, sequenced in a study of shared clonotypes between healthy human individuals. The repertoire was sequenced with immunoSEQ multiplex PCR; TCRdb's copy has only in-frame clones and lacks some. Altogether about 1,900,000 clones are present, about 95% being singletons, with the ten largest covering less than 1.5%. The specimen was naive CD8+ T cells sorted from blood. These TCRs come from a man aged 18 to 30 in good health. CDR3s include the opening cysteine and the closing phenylalanine or tryptophan. D genes are given only for firm matches. Rows may omit the clone size; those that give it use once, few, many or a size class.

. | . | TRBJ2-7 | TRBV6-1 | CASSDTNEDF | TGTGCCAGCAGTGATACCAACGAGGACTTC
. | TRBD2 | TRBJ2-7 | TRBV4-1 | CASSQETGGGPAYEQYF | TGCGCCAGCAGCCAAGAAACCGGGGGGGGACCGGCCTACGAGCAGTACTTC
. | TRBD2 | TRBJ2-1 | TRBV7-2 | CASSLLAGAAYNEQFF | TGTGCCAGCAGCTTGCTAGCGGGAGCCGCCTACAATGAGCAGTTCTTC
. | TRBD1 | TRBJ1-1 | TRBV4-1 | CASSQVQGGAEAFF | TGCGCCAGCAGCCAAGTACAGGGGGGTGCTGAAGCTTTCTTT
. | . | TRBJ2-7 | TRBV9 | CASSVDPEGTYEQYF | TGTGCCAGCAGCGTGGACCCTGAGGGGACCTACGAGCAGTACTTC
. | TRBD1 | TRBJ1-4 | TRBV4-1 | CASSHLPGQATNEKLFF | TGCGCCAGCAGCCACCTCCCTGGACAGGCAACTAATGAAAAACTGTTTTTT
. | . | TRBJ2-7 | TRBV27 | CASSFANSYEQYF | TGTGCCAGCAGTTTCGCTAACTCCTACGAGCAGTACTTC
once | TRBD1 | TRBJ1-2 | TRBV19 | CASSMGGTVYGYTF | TGTGCCAGTAGTATGGGGGGGACAGTCTATGGCTACACCTTC
. | . | TRBJ2-7 | TRBV29-1 | CSALEDYEQYF | TGCAGCGCTCTCGAAGACTACGAGCAGTACTTC
. | . | TRBJ1-6 | TRBV5-1 | CASSLEGRENSPLHF | TGCGCCAGCAGCTTGGAAGGGCGAGAGAATTCACCCCTCCACTTT
. | TRBD2 | TRBJ2-5 | TRBV15 | CATSSPGDEGASGGAWETQYF | TGTGCCACCAGCAGTCCTGGGGACGAAGGTGCTAGCGGGGGGGCCTGGGAGACCCAGTACTTC
. | . | TRBJ1-1 | TRBV14 | CASSPDPGLVAFF | TGTGCCAGCAGCCCAGACCCCGGCCTAGTAGCTTTCTTT
. | . | TRBJ1-5 | TRBV5-6 | CASSLGESTQHF | TGTGCCAGCAGCTTGGGGGAAAGTACTCAGCATTTT
. | . | TRBJ2-1 | TRBV4-2 | CASSQDRADYNEQFF | TGTGCCAGCAGCCAAGATAGGGCAGACTACAATGAGCAGTTCTTC
. | . | TRBJ2-7 | TRBV10-3 | CAISQGLGSYEQYF | TGTGCCATCAGTCAGGGTCTGGGGTCCTACGAGCAGTACTTC
. | TRBD2 | TRBJ2-1 | TRBV5-4 | CASSTHTGLAIYNEQFF | TGTGCCAGCAGCACCCATACCGGACTAGCGATCTACAATGAGCAGTTCTTC
. | . | TRBJ2-7 | TRBV23-1 | CASSPRRVTYEQYF | TGCGCCAGCAGTCCCCGACGGGTAACCTACGAGCAGTACTTC
. | TRBD2 | TRBJ2-5 | TRBV13 | CASSPGLAGGPDGETQYF | TGTGCCAGCAGCCCTGGACTAGCGGGGGGGCCCGATGGAGAGACCCAGTACTTC
. | TRBD1 | TRBJ1-2 | TRBV4-1 | CASSAGGTGFFYGYTF | TGCGCCAGCAGCGCCGGCGGGACAGGGTTTTTCTATGGCTACACCTTC
. | TRBD1 | TRBJ1-1 | TRBV27 | CASSLGQGFEAFF | TGTGCCAGCAGTTTAGGACAGGGCTTTGAAGCTTTCTTT
. | . | TRBJ1-4 | TRBV15 | CATSSTPAGSNEKLFF | TGTGCCACCAGCAGTACCCCCGCGGGATCTAATGAAAAACTGTTTTTT
. | TRBD2 | TRBJ2-1 | TRBV4-1 | CASSQGLAGLDLGYNEQFF | TGCGCCAGCAGCCAAGGACTAGCGGGACTTGATCTAGGCTACAATGAGCAGTTCTTC
. | . | TRBJ1-5 | TRBV21-1 | CASSKTGEDICQPQHF | TGTGCCAGCAGCAAGACAGGGGAGGACATATGTCAGCCCCAGCATTTT
. | TRBD2 | TRBJ2-3 | TRBV5-6 | CASSTGLAPDTQYF | TGTGCCAGCAGCACTGGACTAGCTCCAGATACGCAGTATTTT
. | . | TRBJ2-7 | TRBV12-2 | CASRLSGHTYEQYF | TGTGCAAGTCGCTTATCTGGCCACACCTACGAGCAGTACTTC
. | . | TRBJ2-7 | TRBV5-4 | CASSQGQIEQYF | TGTGCCAGCAGCCAAGGACAGATCGAGCAGTACTTC
. | TRBD1 | TRBJ2-3 | TRBV6-1 | CASSEPTGGTDTQYF | TGTGCCAGCAGTGAACCCACAGGGGGCACAGATACGCAGTATTTT
. | . | TRBJ2-1 | TRBV5-6 | CASSLGGGDEQFF | TGTGCCAGCAGCTTGGGAGGCGGCGATGAGCAGTTCTTC
. | . | TRBJ1-5 | TRBV2 | CASSVGQETHQPQHF | TGTGCCAGCAGTGTTGGTCAGGAAACACATCAGCCCCAGCATTTT
. | . | TRBJ2-3 | TRBV11-2 | CASSPPESPDTQYF | TGTGCCAGCAGCCCGCCGGAGTCCCCAGATACGCAGTATTTT
. | TRBD2 | TRBJ2-1 | TRBV4-1 | CASSRLAGEGNEQFF | TGCGCCAGCAGCCGTCTAGCGGGAGAAGGAAATGAGCAGTTCTTC
. | . | TRBJ2-3 | TRBV11-3 | CASSFPKGGSDTQYF | TGTGCCAGCAGCTTCCCGAAGGGCGGGTCAGATACGCAGTATTTT
. | . | TRBJ2-1 | TRBV5-6 | CASSPQGFYNEQFF | TGTGCCAGCAGCCCTCAAGGGTTCTACAATGAGCAGTTCTTC
. | TRBD2 | TRBJ2-1 | TRBV18 | CASSLGLAGGEYNEQFF | TGTGCCAGCTCACTGGGACTAGCGGGAGGAGAATACAATGAGCAGTTCTTC
. | . | TRBJ1-1 | TRBV7-9 | CASSLGSGEAFF | TGTGCCAGCAGCTTGGGGAGTGGGGAAGCTTTCTTT
. | . | TRBJ1-6 | TRBV2 | CASREGSPLHF | TGTGCCAGCCGAGAGGGCTCACCCCTCCACTTT
. | . | TRBJ2-5 | TRBV28 | CASSLGSRKGETQYF | TGTGCCAGCAGCCTAGGGTCTCGTAAGGGGGAGACCCAGTACTTC
. | . | TRBJ2-7 | TRBV7-8 | CASSSPGPEQYF | TGTGCCAGCAGCTCCCCCGGGCCCGAGCAGTACTTC
. | TRBD1 | TRBJ1-6 | TRBV27 | CASSPTQGGSTYDSPLHF | TGTGCCAGCAGTCCGACGCAGGGGGGTAGTACATATGATTCACCCCTCCACTTT
. | TRBD1 | TRBJ2-7 | TRBV6-1 | CAISTGSPYEQYF | TGTGCCATTTCGACAGGGAGTCCCTACGAGCAGTACTTC
. | TRBD1 | TRBJ2-7 | TRBV5-4 | CASSKDRDSYEQYF | TGTGCCAGCAGCAAGGACAGGGACTCCTACGAGCAGTACTTC
. | . | TRBJ2-5 | TRBV27 | CASRLQSQETQYF | TGTGCCAGTCGACTACAGAGCCAAGAGACCCAGTACTTC
. | . | TRBJ2-7 | TRBV29-1 | CSVEESHSYEQYF | TGCAGCGTTGAAGAATCTCACTCCTACGAGCAGTACTTC
. | TRBD1 | TRBJ1-1 | TRBV12-5 | CASGPGQGAGNTEAFF | TGTGCTAGTGGTCCAGGACAGGGGGCCGGGAACACTGAAGCTTTCTTT
. | . | TRBJ2-7 | TRBV19 | CASSIGQGSTYEQYF | TGTGCCAGTAGTATAGGCCAGGGATCAACCTACGAGCAGTACTTC
. | . | TRBJ2-3 | TRBV7-2 | CASSSPELPFTDTQYF | TGTGCCAGCAGCTCCCCCGAGCTTCCTTTTACGGATACGCAGTATTTT
. | . | TRBJ2-1 | TRBV7-9 | CASSSDRDPRNEQFF | TGTGCCAGCAGCTCGGACCGGGACCCTAGGAATGAGCAGTTCTTC
. | TRBD2 | TRBJ2-1 | TRBV19 | CASSSLAGGHEQFF | TGTGCCAGTAGTTCACTAGCGGGAGGCCATGAGCAGTTCTTC
. | TRBD1 | TRBJ2-2 | TRBV27 | CASSPLAVSGGNTGELFF | TGTGCCAGCAGCCCCCTCGCTGTCTCAGGGGGGAACACCGGGGAGCTGTTTTTT
. | . | TRBJ2-2 | TRBV6-1 | CASSGAGDRTGVTGELFF | TGTGCCAGCAGTGGGGCAGGGGATCGGACCGGGGTCACCGGGGAGCTGTTTTTT
once | . | TRBJ2-1 | TRBV19 | CASSGEASAYNEQFF | TGTGCCAGTTCAGGCGAGGCTAGCGCGTACAATGAGCAGTTCTTC
. | . | TRBJ2-7 | TRBV6-1 | CASSVERSNRYEQYF | TGTGCCAGCAGTGTAGAAAGGTCTAATAGGTACGAGCAGTACTTC
. | TRBD1 | TRBJ2-5 | TRBV7-3 | CASSQDRVRETQYF | TGTGCCAGCAGCCAGGACAGGGTACGAGAGACCCAGTACTTC
. | . | TRBJ2-2 | TRBV11-2 | CASSLLTGVTGELFF | TGTGCCAGCAGCTTACTGACAGGAGTCACCGGGGAGCTGTTTTTT